This T cell receptor (beta chain) emerged from a study of early T cells in non-severe SARS-CoV-2 infection. The overall study: Sequencing input comprised bulk RNA from unsorted whole blood; chain pairing was not available. Study-level points and caveats: CD4 and private specificities were missed by VDJdb matching, which favored anti-spike CD8 responses.

With respect to this clonotype: The antigen remains unidentified.

Researchers tagged individual cDNA molecules with unique molecular identifiers. Using its own MiXCR run on the 5' RACE reads, TCRdb lists one record per CDR3 protein. Among 80,000 to 95,000 distinct CDR3 sequences, roughly 13% were seen once, and the ten largest hold roughly 9.8%. Trimming took 7 bases from V and 4 from J, leaving 8 bases between them. The CDR3 has 12 amino acids. The germline V gene encodes CDR1 WSHSY and CDR2 SAAADI. The sequencing input was whole blood. The V and J genes are TRBV10-2 and TRBJ1-5, with D uncertain. This receptor was obtained from an adult who was a healthcare worker with PCR-confirmed SARS-CoV-2 infection or an uninfected control (not recorded which). CDR3 in DNA: TGCGCCAGCACCACGGGGAATCAGCCCCAGCATTTT. Amino acid sequence: CASTTGNQPQHF.